This is a list of T cell receptor beta chains from one sample in a study of tumour-infiltrating T cells in Burkitt lymphoma. The repertoire was sequenced with immunoSEQ multiplex PCR; TCRdb's copy has only in-frame clones and lacks some. This sample has some 300 clones, with 65% to 90% found just once. Sequenced material: tumor tissue. Every receptor here comes from a human donor with Burkitt lymphoma. Both conserved end residues are trimmed from each CDR3.

cdr3_length j_call v_call cdr3_aa
14 TRBJ1-5 TRBV27 ASSFSAGELAQPQH
12 TRBJ2-7 TRBV5-6 ASSLGLAGVEQY
13 TRBJ2-1 TRBV7-2 ASTDGTGNYNEQF
12 TRBJ2-4 TRBV7-9 ARGLAGDWDIQY
13 TRBJ1-4 TRBV6-1 ASSESWVANEKLF
13 TRBJ2-5 TRBV5-6 ASSLMAGGAETQY
11 TRBJ2-5 TRBV5-4 ASSIKYQETQY
9 TRBJ2-2 TRBV19 ASQRGGELF
17 TRBJ2-1 TRBV28 ASSLTSGRAPTQTNEQF
16 TRBJ2-1 TRBV5-5 ASSFRLFSGASRDGQF
12 TRBJ2-1 TRBV13 ASSQNNPDNEQF
14 TRBJ2-4 TRBV19 ASSPGTGGWENIQY
13 TRBJ2-2 TRBV7-3 ASSPREANTGELF
14 TRBJ1-6 TRBV9 ASSAAGGGSDSPLH
15 TRBJ2-2 TRBV4-3 ASSQDTSASNTGELF